This T cell receptor beta chain was identified in a study of CD8 T cells in Susac syndrome. Overall study findings and caveats: TEMRA cells and active patients showed peak Susac CD8+ clonal expansion.

A quantity of about 0.45 to 1 ug RNA underwent reverse transcription using random hexamers. One entry per CDR3 protein results from TCRdb running MiXCR on the immunoSEQ multiplex PCR reads. The table includes around 90,000 distinct CDR3 sequences, roughly 95% detected once. This clonotype was seen only once. Its target is not known. This CDR3 spans 17 amino acids. V was shortened by 0 bases and J by 4 bases, with 21 bases between the two germline ends. Germline CDR1 reads DFQATT; CDR2 reads SNEGSKA (reference sequence). Isolation of CD8+ and CD4+ T cells was performed negatively, whereas enrichment of TEMRA cells was done by FACS.

The V call is TRBV20-1, the J call TRBJ1-1, with a weak D call TRBD1 (6 bases). Sequencing was done on a sample of CD8+ T cells from PBMCs. This sequence was found in a human donor with Susac syndrome. For the CDR3, the DNA is TGCAGTGCTAGAGATTCAAGCCCTCACAGGGCGGGCACTGAAGCTTTCTTT. Encoded protein: CSARDSSPHRAGTEAFF.